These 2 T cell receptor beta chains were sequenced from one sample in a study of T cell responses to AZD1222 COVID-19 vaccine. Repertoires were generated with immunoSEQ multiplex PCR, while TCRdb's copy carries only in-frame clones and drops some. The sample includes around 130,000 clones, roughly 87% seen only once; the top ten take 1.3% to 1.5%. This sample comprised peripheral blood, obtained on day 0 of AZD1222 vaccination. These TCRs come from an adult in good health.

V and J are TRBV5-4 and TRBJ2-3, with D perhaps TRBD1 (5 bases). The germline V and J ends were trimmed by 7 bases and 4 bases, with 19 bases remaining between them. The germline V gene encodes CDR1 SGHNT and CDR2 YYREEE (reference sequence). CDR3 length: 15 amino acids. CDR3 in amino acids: CASFDLGRAADTQYF. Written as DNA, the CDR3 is TGTGCCAGCTTCGATCTTGGCAGGGCGGCAGATACGCAGTATTTT.

The CDR3 DNA is TGTGCCAGCGTACAGGGGGTTACTAACTATGGCTACACCTTC. This codes for CASVQGVTNYGYTF. V is TRBV28 and J is TRBJ1-2, with TRBD1 matching over 8 bases. CDR1 is MDHEN and CDR2 is SYDVKM in the germline V gene. The ends lost 8 bases at V and 0 bases at J; junction bases unmatched: 5. This CDR3 has 14 residues.